Sequencing of this TCR beta chain was carried out in a study of blood T cell repertoires in COVID-19. Overall study context: Donors in the United States, Italy and Spain gave samples during acute or convalescent COVID-19. PBMCs, B-cell-depleted T cells, or T cells were the source of the cDNA or gDNA that made up the material.

Cohort placement rested on clinical history that participants reported themselves. Two consecutive negative NP/OP PCR tests, clearance, or resolved symptoms defined Cohort 3 recovery. Generated by immunoSEQ multiplex PCR, the TCRdb table keeps only in-frame clones and is missing some. This table has about 330,000 clones, 80% to 95% appearing once. Germline V gives CDR1 SQVTM, CDR2 ANQGSEA. The V gene end was trimmed by 4 bases and the J gene end by 4 bases; junction bases not matched to a gene: 12. The CDR3 consists of 15 residues. The chain links TRBV29-1 to TRBJ2-7; 8 nucleotides agree with TRBD2. The specimen was PBMCs or T cells enriched from blood (not recorded which). The source of this sequence is a woman aged 25 to 39 who had recovered from COVID-19. The CDR3 here is CSVGHRKRGRYEQYF. As DNA, the CDR3 is TGCAGCGTTGGGCACCGTAAGCGGGGGAGGTACGAGCAGTACTTC.